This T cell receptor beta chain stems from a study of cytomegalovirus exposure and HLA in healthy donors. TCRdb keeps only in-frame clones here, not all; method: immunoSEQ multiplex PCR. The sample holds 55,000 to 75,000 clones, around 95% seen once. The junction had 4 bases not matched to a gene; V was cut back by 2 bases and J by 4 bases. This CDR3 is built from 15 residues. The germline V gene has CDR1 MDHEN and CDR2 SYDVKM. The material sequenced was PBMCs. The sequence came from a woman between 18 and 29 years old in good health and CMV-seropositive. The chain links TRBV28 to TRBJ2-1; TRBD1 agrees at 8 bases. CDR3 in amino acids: CASSLGRTGYNEQFF. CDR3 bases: TGTGCCAGCAGTTTAGGTCGGACAGGGTACAATGAGCAGTTCTTC. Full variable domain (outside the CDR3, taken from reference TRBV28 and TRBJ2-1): DVKVTQSSRYLVKRTGEKVFLECVQDMDHENMFWYRQDPGLGLRLIYFSYDVKMKEKGDIPEGYSVSREKKERFSLILESASTNQTSMYLCASSLGRTGYNEQFFGPGTRLTVL.